This T cell receptor beta chain originates from a study of shared clonotypes between healthy human individuals (dated by TCRdb to between 2020 and 2021). For context, the study as a whole: A few men and a couple of women, aged 18 to 49 years, made up the cohort. Per donor, leukapheresis produced somewhere between about 0.9 and 10 billion PBMCs. Per donor, three plates each were used for CD4 naive and CD4 memory, two for CD8 naive, and one for CD8 memory. Blood TCR repertoires of five healthy adults were deeply sequenced to estimate repertoire size and the extent of clonotype sharing between individuals. Libraries were prepared and TCR repertoires were sequenced by different laboratories using diverse techniques, in order to increase sequencing depth and limit assay-specific biases.

The paper's findings and limits, for the study overall: Across a handful of donors, 5% to 6% of naive CD4, more than 3% of naive CD8, 2% to 2.5% of memory CD4, and over 0.35% of memory CD8 clonotypes were shared. Rarefaction of sorted-subset datasets indicated incomplete sequencing despite the large sequencing depth. Sampling was restricted to blood, and TCR repertoires in tissues likely differ from the TCR repertoires found in blood. Pairwise subsampling indicated that sequencing depth was expected to affect the degree of clonotype sharing among donors. Compared with non-shared clonotypes, the clonotypes found in all four sorted-subset donors had higher generation probabilities. Naive subsets generally had larger estimated clonotype richness than memory subsets did. The genetic and exposure-history diversity represented was limited by the small number of donors.

TCR CDR3 regions were amplified from genomic DNA by multiplex PCR using the deep immunoSEQ assay. Extracted genomic DNA from each cell subset was spread evenly across all wells of several immunoSEQ 96-well plates, with each plate serving as a replicate. For sorted subsets, around 200 ng genomic DNA, equal to tens of thousands of T cell genomes, was loaded into each replicate PCR. Purified libraries were quantified with a Qubit 3.0 fluorometer, sized on a Bioanalyzer 2100, and re-quantified with the KAPA Library Quantification kit. Each immunoSEQ 96-well plate was sequenced on its own single-read 150-cycle Illumina NextSeq 550 flow cell. The study's processing was this. Because the immunoSEQ output held only junctional sequences and lacked quality scores, the filtering could not match the filtering applied to full-length reads. To assign V/J genes and CDR3, sequences were annotated against IMGT germline references using PyIR, a Python wrapper for IgBLAST v1.9. Any read was removed if the V/J assignment was weak (E-value above 1e-6), the CDR3 was missing, or the read contained stop codons, out-of-frame junctions, or ambiguous translated residues. A V3J clonotype was defined by an identical inferred V gene, J gene, and CDR3 amino acid sequence. To compute the percentage overlap between repertoires, the number of shared unique clonotypes was divided by the size of the smaller repertoire. Repertoire richness was assessed with RTK rarefaction, the Chao1 estimator, and Recon v2.1 estimates of unobserved clonotypes. For all TCRbeta clonotypes obtained by the gDNA method from a few donors, generation probabilities were computed with OLGA. TCRdb's version of the immuneACCESS table is confined to in-frame rearrangements and falls short of the full clone set. An unresolved V gene accounts for under half of the shortfall where checked; the remainder is of unknown origin. Clone size and V and J calls were adopted from that table, with D and trimming inferred from the DNA. Recorded for this sample are about 2 million clones; approximately 94% of them occurred a single time. The ten most abundant clones make up 0.85% to 1.3% of the sample.

A note on this clone: Its antigen is not yet known. Base qualities are missing; no much larger clone stands one base away.

For the CD8 naive samples, CD45RO-negative cells were positively selected for CCR7, yielding a CD45RA+CCR7+ population from which TemRA cells were excluded. Healthy HIV-negative adults with no recently reported acute infections or vaccinations were included as donors. All donors were Caucasian adults living in Nashville, Tennessee, USA. After blood collection by leukapheresis, PBMCs were isolated using Ficoll-Histopaque density gradient centrifugation and then cryopreserved in the vapor phase of liquid nitrogen. Purity and quantity of every magnetically sorted T cell population were checked by analytical flow cytometry. Genomic DNA was isolated from each sorted fraction and quantified by UV absorbance on a Nanodrop 2000c. The V and J ends are trimmed by 4 bases and 0 bases, leaving 9 bases between them. From cysteine to phenylalanine, the CDR3 is 15 amino acids long. Here the CDR3 DNA is all that survives: 45 bases in frame from base 1. In the germline V gene (reference sequence), CDR1 corresponds to MNHEY and CDR2 to SMNVEV.

This clonotype was obtained from a man in his late teens or twenties in good health. The sample consisted of naive CD8+ T cells sorted from blood. The cell subset or site label for this specimen denotes: CD45RA+CCR7+. The sequence is built from TRBV27 and TRBJ2-2; possibly the D gene is TRBD2, per 6 matching bases. The CDR3 reads as follows: CASSWASANTGELFF. In nucleotide form, the sequence is TGTGCCAGCAGTTGGGCTAGCGCGAACACCGGGGAGCTGTTTTTT.